This TCR beta chain was obtained from a study of cytomegalovirus exposure and HLA in healthy donors. Study-level points and caveats: CMV serostatus was the only immune exposure information that was available.

Concerning this clone itself: Its antigen remains unknown. The sample contains more than one DNA sequence encoding this CDR3.

This CDR3 contains 14 residues. Germline CDR1 SGHKS, CDR2 YYEKEE (reference sequence). V lost 3 bases to trimming and J lost 8 bases; unmatched junction nucleotides: 5. PCR amplification relied on 60 Vbeta primers (plus 13 Jbeta primers). The method was immunoSEQ multiplex PCR; TCRdb's version includes in-frame clones alone and lacks a portion of them. The sample lists approximately 140,000 clones, 75% to 90% seen once, with about 4% in the top ten. This chain connects TRBV5-5 to TRBJ1-4, with 9 bases lining up with TRBD1. Sequences were obtained from PBMCs. This receptor was taken from a woman in her 40s in good health and CMV-seronegative. This CDR3 reads CASSSDRGGEKLFF. CDR3 DNA sequence: TGTGCCAGCAGCTCGGACAGGGGAGGCGAAAAACTGTTTTTT.